This T cell receptor beta chain was recovered during a study of cytomegalovirus exposure and HLA in healthy donors. Study-level points and caveats: Three chains tied to CMV proved CMV antigen-specific in vitro. As was reported, the classifier diagnosed cytomegalovirus status with high specificity and sensitivity.

Comments on this clone: Its target is unknown.

It was with 60 Vbeta and 13 Jbeta primers that the PCR ran. The assay was immunoSEQ multiplex PCR, and TCRdb's table has in-frame clones only and misses some. In all, the sample yields about 70,000 clones. The CDR3 spans 15 residues. CDR1 and CDR2 from the germline V gene are MGHRA and YSYEKL. With 1 base removed from V and 3 bases from J, the gap between germline ends came to 12 bases. The TCR sequence derives from a woman aged 25 to 39 in good health and CMV-seronegative. The genes are TRBV4-1 and TRBJ2-5; D is undetermined. Input material: PBMCs. For the CDR3, the DNA is TGCGCCAGCAGCCAAGTTCCCGAGGATGAAGAGACCCAGTACTTC. Protein: CASSQVPEDEETQYF.